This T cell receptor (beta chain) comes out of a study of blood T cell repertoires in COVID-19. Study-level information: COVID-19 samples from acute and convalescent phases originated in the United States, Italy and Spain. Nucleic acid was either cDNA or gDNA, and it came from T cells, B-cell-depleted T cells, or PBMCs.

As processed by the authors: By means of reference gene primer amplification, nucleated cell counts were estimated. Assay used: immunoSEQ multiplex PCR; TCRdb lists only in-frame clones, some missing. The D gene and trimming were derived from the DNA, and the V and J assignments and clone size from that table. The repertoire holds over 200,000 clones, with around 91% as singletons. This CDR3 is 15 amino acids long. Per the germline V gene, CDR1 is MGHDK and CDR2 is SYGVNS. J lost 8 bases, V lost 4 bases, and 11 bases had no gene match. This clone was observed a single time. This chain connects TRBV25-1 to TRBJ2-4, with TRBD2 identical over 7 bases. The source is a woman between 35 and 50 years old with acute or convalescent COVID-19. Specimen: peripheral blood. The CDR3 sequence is CASSGEGFGVDIQYF. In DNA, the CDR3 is TGTGCCAGCAGTGGGGAGGGGTTTGGGGTTGACATTCAGTACTTC.